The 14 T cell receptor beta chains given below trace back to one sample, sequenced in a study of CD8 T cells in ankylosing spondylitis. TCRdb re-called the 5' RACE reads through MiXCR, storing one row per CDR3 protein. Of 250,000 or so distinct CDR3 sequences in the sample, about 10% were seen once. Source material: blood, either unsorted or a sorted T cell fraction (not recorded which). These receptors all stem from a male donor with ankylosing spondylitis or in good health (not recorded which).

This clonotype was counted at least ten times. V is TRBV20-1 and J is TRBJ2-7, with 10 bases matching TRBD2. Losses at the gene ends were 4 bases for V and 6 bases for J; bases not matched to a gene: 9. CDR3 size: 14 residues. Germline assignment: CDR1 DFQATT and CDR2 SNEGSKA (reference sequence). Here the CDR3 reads CSAISSGSPAEQYF. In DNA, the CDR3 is TGCAGTGCTATCTCTAGCGGGAGTCCAGCCGAGCAGTACTTC.

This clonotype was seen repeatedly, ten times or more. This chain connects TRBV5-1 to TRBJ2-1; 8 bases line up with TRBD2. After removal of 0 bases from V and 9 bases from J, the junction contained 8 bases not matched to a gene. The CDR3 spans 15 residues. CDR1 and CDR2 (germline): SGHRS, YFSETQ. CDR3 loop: CASSLGAGGRREQFF. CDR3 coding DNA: TGCGCCAGCAGCTTGGGGGCGGGAGGCAGGCGTGAGCAGTTCTTC.

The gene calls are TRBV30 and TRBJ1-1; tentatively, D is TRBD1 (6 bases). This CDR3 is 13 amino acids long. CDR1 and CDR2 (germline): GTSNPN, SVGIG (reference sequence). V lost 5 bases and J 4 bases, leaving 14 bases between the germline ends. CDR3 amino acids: CAWAGAIITEAFF. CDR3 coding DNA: TGTGCCTGGGCGGGGGCCATTATCACTGAAGCTTTCTTT.

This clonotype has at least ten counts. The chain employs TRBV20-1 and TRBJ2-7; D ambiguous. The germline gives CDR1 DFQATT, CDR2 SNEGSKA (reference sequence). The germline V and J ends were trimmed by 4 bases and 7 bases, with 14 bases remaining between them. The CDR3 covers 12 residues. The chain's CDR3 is CSAKVRVAEQYF. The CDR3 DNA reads TGCAGTGCTAAGGTCCGGGTGGCTGAGCAGTACTTC.

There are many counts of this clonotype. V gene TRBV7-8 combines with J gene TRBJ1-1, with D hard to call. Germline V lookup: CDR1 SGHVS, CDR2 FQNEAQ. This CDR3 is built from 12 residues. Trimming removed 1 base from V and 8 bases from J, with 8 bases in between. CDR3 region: CASSLDDREAFF. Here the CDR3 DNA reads TGTGCCAGCAGCTTAGATGATAGGGAAGCTTTCTTT.

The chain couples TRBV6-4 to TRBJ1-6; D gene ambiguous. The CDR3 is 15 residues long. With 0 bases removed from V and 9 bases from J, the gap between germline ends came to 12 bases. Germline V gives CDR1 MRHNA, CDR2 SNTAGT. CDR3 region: CASSDSGRLGSPLHF. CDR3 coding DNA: TGTGCCAGCAGTGACTCGGGCAGGCTCGGTTCACCCCTCCACTTT.

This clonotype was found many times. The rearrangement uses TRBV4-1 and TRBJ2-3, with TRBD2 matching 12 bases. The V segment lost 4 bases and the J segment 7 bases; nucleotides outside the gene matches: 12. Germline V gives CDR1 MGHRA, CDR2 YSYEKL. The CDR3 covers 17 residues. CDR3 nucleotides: TGCGCCAGCAGCCCATTCGAGACTAGCGGGAGAGGTTATACGCAGTATTTT. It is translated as CASSPFETSGRGYTQYF.

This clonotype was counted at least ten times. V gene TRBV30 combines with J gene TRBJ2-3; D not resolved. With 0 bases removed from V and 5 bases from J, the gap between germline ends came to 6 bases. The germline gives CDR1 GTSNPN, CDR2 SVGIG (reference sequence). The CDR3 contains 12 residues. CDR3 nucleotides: TGTGCCTGGAGTGTACGGCAAGATACGCAGTATTTT. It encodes CAWSVRQDTQYF.

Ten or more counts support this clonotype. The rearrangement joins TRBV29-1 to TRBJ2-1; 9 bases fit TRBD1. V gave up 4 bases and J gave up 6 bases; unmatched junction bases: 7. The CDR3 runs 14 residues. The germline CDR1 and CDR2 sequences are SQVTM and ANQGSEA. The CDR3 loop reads CSVAGQGHLNEQFF. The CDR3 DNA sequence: TGCAGCGTTGCGGGACAGGGTCATCTCAATGAGCAGTTCTTC.

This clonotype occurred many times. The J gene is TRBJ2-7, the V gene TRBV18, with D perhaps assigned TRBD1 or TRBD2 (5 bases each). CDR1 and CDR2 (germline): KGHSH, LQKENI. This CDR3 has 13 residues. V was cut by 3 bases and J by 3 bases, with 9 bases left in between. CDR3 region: CASSPGRDYEQYF. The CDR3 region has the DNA TGTGCCAGCTCACCGGGACGGGACTACGAGCAGTACTTC.

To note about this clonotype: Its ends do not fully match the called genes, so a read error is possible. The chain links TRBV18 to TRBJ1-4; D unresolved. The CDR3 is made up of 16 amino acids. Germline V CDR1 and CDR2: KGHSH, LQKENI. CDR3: CTSSLFGLTTNEKLFF. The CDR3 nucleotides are TGTACCAGCTCGCTTTTCGGGTTAACAACTAATGAAAAACTGTTTTTT.

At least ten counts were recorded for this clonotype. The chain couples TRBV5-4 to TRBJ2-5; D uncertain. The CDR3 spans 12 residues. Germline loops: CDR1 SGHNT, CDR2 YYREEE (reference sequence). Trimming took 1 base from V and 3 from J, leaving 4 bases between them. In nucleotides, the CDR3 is TGTGCCAGCAGCTTGTCGGAAGAGACCCAGTACTTC. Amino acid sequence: CASSLSEETQYF.

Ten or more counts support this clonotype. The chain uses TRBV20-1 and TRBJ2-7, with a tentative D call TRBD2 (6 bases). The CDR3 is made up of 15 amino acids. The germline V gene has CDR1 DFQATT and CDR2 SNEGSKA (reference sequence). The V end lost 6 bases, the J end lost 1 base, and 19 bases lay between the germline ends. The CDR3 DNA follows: TGCAGTGCACCCCTCCTGGTGCGGGGATCCTACGAGCAGTACTTC. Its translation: CSAPLLVRGSYEQYF.

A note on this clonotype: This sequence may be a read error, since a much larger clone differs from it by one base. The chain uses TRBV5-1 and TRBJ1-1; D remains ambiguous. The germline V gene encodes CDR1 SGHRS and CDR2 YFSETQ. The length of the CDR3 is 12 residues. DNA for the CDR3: TGCGCCAGCAGCGACCGGAACACTGCAGCTTTCTTT. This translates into CASSDRNTAAFF.